These 25 T cell receptor beta chains came from one sample sequenced in a study of shared clonotypes between healthy human individuals. TCRdb's copy holds only in-frame clones and misses some; the assay was immunoSEQ multiplex PCR. The sample lists over a million clones; more than 65% were seen once. The specimen sequenced was memory CD4+ T cells sorted from blood. Subset denoted: CD45RA-negative fraction. These receptors came from a man between 18 and 35 years old in good health.

The J gene is TRBJ2-7, the V gene TRBV7-8; D gene ambiguous. Germline V gene data show CDR1 as SGHVS and CDR2 as FQNEAQ. Between the trimmed V and J ends, which lost 3 bases and 5 bases, there was a span of 5 bases. This CDR3 spans 11 amino acids. This CDR3 is CASSFQDEQYF. Written as DNA, the CDR3 is TGTGCCAGCAGCTTCCAGGACGAGCAGTACTTC.

CDR3 sequence (DNA): TGCGCCAGCAGCCTGGGGGACAGGGCGACAGATACGCAGTATTTT. It specifies CASSLGDRATDTQYF. V and J are TRBV5-1 and TRBJ2-3; TRBD1 matches at 9 bases. The J segment lost 3 bases and the V segment lost 4 bases, leaving 6 bases of the junction unmatched. In germline, CDR1 is SGHRS, CDR2 YFSETQ. The CDR3 spans 15 residues.

CDR3: CASSSTGAGMNTEAFF. In nucleotides, the CDR3 is TGTGCCAGCAGTTCGACAGGGGCCGGCATGAACACTGAAGCTTTCTTT. The genes are TRBV5-4 and TRBJ1-1; TRBD1 agrees at 8 bases. J lost 0 bases, V lost 5 bases, and 9 bases had no gene match. The CDR3 sequence is 16 residues long. The V gene's germline CDR1 is SGHNT and CDR2 YYREEE (reference sequence).

This rearrangement joins TRBV27 to TRBJ2-1; 7 nucleotides agree with TRBD1. The CDR3 runs to 15 residues. V shed 6 bases, J shed 2 bases, and the junction held 7 bases outside the gene matches. CDR1 MNHEY and CDR2 SMNVEV come from the germline V gene (reference sequence). CDR3 sequence reads: CASRGGQGAYNEQFF. The DNA of the CDR3 is TGTGCCAGCAGAGGTGGCCAGGGGGCCTACAATGAGCAGTTCTTC.

The gene calls are TRBV10-1 and TRBJ2-1; 14 bases are shared with TRBD2. The ends lost 6 bases at V and 3 bases at J; junction bases unmatched: 4. Germline CDR1 WNHNN, CDR2 SYGVQD (reference sequence). The CDR3 spans 16 residues. Here the CDR3 reads CASSGGLAGDYNEQFF. In DNA form, the CDR3 reads TGCGCCAGCAGCGGGGGACTAGCGGGAGACTACAATGAGCAGTTCTTC.

The V and J genes are TRBV27 and TRBJ1-5; TRBD1 is a possible D gene (6 bases). The CDR3 runs 13 residues. The ends were cut back, 6 bases at V and 7 bases at J, with 13 bases in the middle. The germline V gene encodes CDR1 MNHEY and CDR2 SMNVEV (reference sequence). This CDR3 reads CASSPQGLQPQHF. CDR3 in DNA: TGTGCCAGCAGCCCACAGGGACTCCAGCCCCAGCATTTT.

Only a few counts were recorded for this clone. The chain employs TRBV6-1 and TRBJ1-5; possible D gene TRBD1, 5 bases. V lost 5 bases and J 2 bases, leaving 10 bases between the germline ends. The CDR3 sequence is 14 residues long. Germline lookup yields CDR1 MNHNS and CDR2 SASEGT. CDR3 sequence: CASSLQEGNQPQHF. The CDR3 coding sequence is TGTGCCAGCAGTCTACAGGAGGGCAATCAGCCCCAGCATTTT.

The J gene is TRBJ2-3, the V gene TRBV11-2, with 7 bases aligning to TRBD2. This CDR3 contains 17 residues. The J segment lost 0 bases and the V segment lost 5 bases, leaving 11 bases of the junction unmatched. Looked up from germline, CDR1 is SGHAT and CDR2 is FQNNGV. CDR3: CASSKALRRGSTDTQYF. CDR3 bases: TGTGCCAGCAGCAAAGCGTTGCGGCGGGGGAGCACAGATACGCAGTATTTT.

About this clone: One base away lies a much larger clone, so this may be a sequencing read error. The chain combines TRBV10-3 with TRBJ1-2, with TRBD1 matching over 8 bases. There are 14 residues in the CDR3. Germline V gene sequence: CDR1 ENHRY, CDR2 SYGVKD. J lost 3 bases, V lost 10 bases, and 10 bases had no gene match. The CDR3 sequence: CATRAGTGDYGYTF. As DNA, the CDR3 is TGTGCCACGAGGGCCGGGACAGGAGACTATGGCTACACCTTC.

A few counts support this clone. The gene calls are TRBV6-5 and TRBJ1-6; D gene uncertain. CDR1 MNHEY and CDR2 SVGAGI come from the germline V gene. With 2 bases removed from V and 7 bases from J, the gap between germline ends came to 9 bases. The CDR3 is made up of 14 amino acids. DNA for the CDR3: TGTGCCAGCAGTTACGCGGGCCAGAATTCACCCCTCCACTTT. It encodes CASSYAGQNSPLHF.

This chain links TRBV6-6 with TRBJ1-3; D might be TRBD1 (5 bases). V was cut by 4 bases and J by 2 bases, with 12 bases left in between. The germline gives CDR1 MNHNY, CDR2 SVGAGI (reference sequence). This CDR3 contains 15 residues. DNA of the CDR3: TGTGCCAGCAGTTTTGTTCTAGGGGCTGGAAACACCATATATTTT. Translated: CASSFVLGAGNTIYF.

The chain carries TRBV11-2 and TRBJ2-2; 9 bases line up with TRBD1. CDR1 is SGHAT, CDR2 FQNNGV, per germline. There are 15 residues in the CDR3. V shed 3 bases and J 2 bases; nucleotides not matched to a gene: 1. The CDR3 DNA sequence: TGTGCCAGCAGCTTGGGACAGGGCAACACCGGGGAGCTGTTTTTT. The encoded protein is CASSLGQGNTGELFF.

The genes are TRBV7-2 and TRBJ2-3; a weak D match, TRBD2 (7 bases). The V gene's germline CDR1 is SGHTA and CDR2 FQGNSA. This CDR3 spans 15 amino acids. Trimming left V 2 bases short and J 5 bases short, with 14 bases between. Here the CDR3 reads CASSLKGGQGDTQYF. In DNA, the CDR3 is TGTGCCAGCAGCTTAAAGGGGGGGCAGGGAGATACGCAGTATTTT.

The chain combines TRBV18 with TRBJ1-1; D unclear. Germline V CDR1 and CDR2: KGHSH, LQKENI. V was trimmed by 3 bases and J by 3 bases, leaving 8 bases between them. The CDR3 totals 13 residues. The CDR3: CASSPYGDTEAFF. CDR3 nucleotide sequence: TGTGCCAGCTCACCCTATGGTGACACTGAAGCTTTCTTT.

This sequence joins TRBV5-1 and TRBJ1-2, with D perhaps TRBD1 (5 bases). The CDR3 runs to 15 residues. Germline CDR1 and CDR2: SGHRS and YFSETQ. Trimming cost V 0 bases and J 10 bases, with 19 bases left between them. DNA of the CDR3: TGCGCCAGCAGCTTGGCACAGGACATAGGCGCTCCCTACACCTTC. Translation gives CASSLAQDIGAPYTF.

J is TRBJ2-2 and V is TRBV5-4, with 7 bases identical to TRBD1. Germline V gene data show CDR1 as SGHNT and CDR2 as YYREEE (reference sequence). V trimming: 2 bases; J trimming: 6 bases; junction bases outside the gene matches: 4. This CDR3 region has 14 residues. This CDR3 reads CASSFSGQSGELFF. The CDR3, as DNA: TGTGCCAGCAGCTTTTCGGGACAGTCCGGGGAGCTGTTTTTT.

This clone was seen a few times. The chain has TRBV7-9 and TRBJ2-3; D remains ambiguous. The germline gives CDR1 SEHNR, CDR2 FQNEAQ (reference sequence). With 7 bases removed from V and 2 bases from J, the gap between germline ends came to 19 bases. CDR3 length: 16 amino acids. The CDR3 DNA reads as TGTGCCAGCACCCACGGCCCAAGGTTCGACACAGATACGCAGTATTTT. Translated, it gives CASTHGPRFDTDTQYF. Full variable domain (missing parts from reference TRBV7-9 and TRBJ2-3): DTGVSQNPRHKITKRGQNVTFRCDPISEHNRLYWYRQTLGQGPEFLTYFQNEAQLEKSRLLSDRFSAERPKGSFSTLEIQRTEQGDSAMYLCASTHGPRFDTDTQYFGPGTRLTVL.

This clone was seen a few times. The gene calls are TRBV10-1 and TRBJ2-2; D not resolved. Trimming removed 2 bases from V and 8 bases from J, with 9 bases in between. Per germline, CDR1 WNHNN and CDR2 SYGVQD (reference sequence). There are 13 residues in the CDR3. CDR3 bases: TGCGCCAGCAGTGAGCGAAGCGCTGGGGAGCTGTTTTTT. It encodes CASSERSAGELFF.

The chain carries TRBV7-2 and TRBJ1-5; D gene uncertain. Germline CDR1 SGHTA, CDR2 FQGNSA. This CDR3 is 14 amino acids long. The V end lost 4 bases, the J end lost 2 bases, and 9 bases lay between the germline ends. The CDR3 DNA reads TGTGCCAGCAGCTCCTGGAGAGGCAATCAGCCCCAGCATTTT. It specifies CASSSWRGNQPQHF.

V and J are TRBV10-3 and TRBJ1-2; D is undetermined. Looked up from germline, CDR1 is ENHRY and CDR2 is SYGVKD. This CDR3 comprises 13 residues. V lost 4 bases, J lost 2 bases, and 8 bases lay in between. The DNA of the CDR3 is TGTGCCATCAGTGTAACAGAGAACTATGGCTACACCTTC. Protein sequence: CAISVTENYGYTF.

V usage is TRBV7-2 and J usage is TRBJ2-7; D may match TRBD1 or TRBD2 (5 bases each). Germline V CDR1 and CDR2: SGHTA, FQGNSA. The CDR3 runs to 13 residues. Trimming left V 5 bases short and J 2 bases short, with 10 bases between. The CDR3 protein is CASSRGTTYEQYF. CDR3 DNA sequence: TGTGCCAGCAGCCGTGGGACCACCTACGAGCAGTACTTC. Drawing the rest from reference TRBV7-2 and TRBJ2-7, the complete variable domain is GAGVSQSPSNKVTEKGKDVELRCDPISGHTALYWYRQSLGQGLEFLIYFQGNSAPDKSGLPSDRFSAERTGGSVSTLTIQRTQQEDSAVYLCASSRGTTYEQYFGPGTRLTVT.

V is TRBV7-9 and J is TRBJ1-4; 7 nucleotides align to TRBD1. J was trimmed by 5 bases and V by 5 bases; bases with no gene match: 5. The CDR3 runs 14 residues. Germline CDR1 reads SEHNR; CDR2 reads FQNEAQ (reference sequence). CDR3 in amino acids: CASSEGQRNEKLFF. DNA of the CDR3: TGTGCCAGCAGCGAGGGACAGAGGAATGAAAAACTGTTTTTT.

This chain connects TRBV7-9 to TRBJ2-7; perhaps TRBD1 as D (5 bases). CDR3 length: 15 amino acids. The germline V gene encodes CDR1 SEHNR and CDR2 FQNEAQ (reference sequence). V was trimmed by 5 bases and J by 0 bases, leaving 14 bases between them. CDR3 in DNA: TGTGCCAGCAGCCCTACAGGTCGACCCTCCTACGAGCAGTACTTC. Translated: CASSPTGRPSYEQYF.

This clone has just a few counts. The chain employs TRBV2 and TRBJ1-2, with D maybe TRBD1 (5 bases). Germline lookup yields CDR1 SNHLY and CDR2 FYNNEI. V lost 7 bases to trimming and J lost 4 bases, with 10 bases between them. CDR3 length equals 12 residues. As DNA, the CDR3 is TGTGCCAGCAACAGGCAGCTCTATGGCTACACCTTC. It codes for CASNRQLYGYTF.

This clone was found once. A much larger clonotype is one base distant, so this may be a read error. In the same sample, other DNA sequences code for this CDR3. The chain employs TRBV14 and TRBJ2-7; possibly TRBD1 for D (5 bases). The CDR3 loop spans 13 amino acids. Trimming removed 2 bases from V and 7 bases from J, with 12 bases in between. Germline V CDR1 and CDR2: SGHDN, FVKESK. Here the CDR3 reads CASSQYGQGEQYF. In nucleotides, the CDR3 is TGTGCCAGCAGCCAATACGGACAAGGGGAGCAGTACTTC.